This paragraph covers one T cell receptor beta chain sequence. This sample was included in a study of blood T cell repertoires in COVID-19. Study information: T cells, B-cell-depleted T cells, or PBMCs supplied cDNA or gDNA.

As processed by the authors: Amplification with reference gene primers provided the estimates of nucleated cell counts. Using immunoSEQ multiplex PCR, the repertoire was profiled, and TCRdb retains in-frame clones only, with some absent. V and J calls and clone size come straight from that table; D and trimming were deduced from the DNA. The sample records tens of thousands of clones, 86% being singletons. V lost 6 bases to trimming and J lost 3 bases; unmatched junction nucleotides: 6. Germline lookup yields CDR1 MNHNY and CDR2 SVGAGI (reference sequence). This CDR3 has 14 residues. The specimen sequenced was peripheral blood. This rearrangement joins TRBV6-6 to TRBJ1-1; 8 bases match TRBD1. The receptor comes from a woman aged 55-75 years with acute or convalescent COVID-19. The CDR3, as DNA: TGTGCCAGCAGCCGGACAGGGCGGGACACTGAAGCTTTCTTT. Translation gives CASSRTGRDTEAFF.